Presented here are 25 T cell receptor beta chains from one specimen sequenced in a study of T-cell reconstitution after alpha-beta-depleted transplantation in children. Using unique molecular identifiers, the investigators prepared the TCRbeta library. TCRdb ran MiXCR on the PCR reads and lists one entry per CDR3 protein. The table has 500,000 or so distinct CDR3 sequences, around 10% seen once. The source material was PBMCs, mostly from graft donor cells, sampled 180 days after TCRalphabeta/CD19-depleted stem cell transplant. These receptor sequences come from a female patient between 2 and 15 years old who had a stem cell transplant for aplastic anemia, so the T cells may come from the graft donor.

V is TRBV12-3 or TRBV12-4 and J is TRBJ1-2; D may be TRBD1 (5 bases). This CDR3 is built from 15 residues. Trimming pared 5 bases from V and 3 bases from J, leaving 16 bases between. Here the CDR3 DNA reads TGTGCCAGCAGTCACAGGACCCCAAGCCACTATGGCTACACCTTC. Encoded protein: CASSHRTPSHYGYTF.

This clonotype was counted a few times. Sequence at one end of the junction differs from germline and may be a read error. The V and J genes are TRBV29-1 and TRBJ2-2, with 13 bases that match TRBD2. Germline CDR1 and CDR2: SQVTM and ANQGSEA. The CDR3 has 15 amino acids. The CDR3 protein is CSVVGTSGNAGELFF. CDR3 bases: TGCAGCGTAGTTGGGACTAGCGGGAACGCCGGGGAGCTGTTTTTT.

J is TRBJ1-1 and V is TRBV12-3 or TRBV12-4; D not resolved. Between the trimmed V and J ends, which lost 3 bases and 5 bases, there was a span of 13 bases. The CDR3 has 14 amino acids. For the CDR3, the DNA is TGTGCCAGCAGTTTTTGGGTCCCGGGGACTGAAGCTTTCTTT. Protein product: CASSFWVPGTEAFF.

This clonotype was observed a handful of times. This rearrangement joins TRBV21-1 to TRBJ2-7; TRBD1, the table's D call, lacks a check against the DNA. TRBV21-1 constitutes a pseudogene. The CDR3 has 14 amino acids. As DNA, the CDR3 is TGTGCCAGCACCCCGACAGGGGGCCCATACGAGCAGTACTTC. Translated: CASTPTGGPYEQYF.

This rearrangement joins TRBV7-3 to TRBJ2-6, with TRBD2 matching 9 bases. The CDR3 spans 18 residues. Germline CDR1 SGHTA, CDR2 FQGTGA. V trimming: 0 bases; J trimming: 0 bases; junction bases outside the gene matches: 3. CDR3 DNA sequence: TGTGCCAGCAGCTTAACACTAGCGGGCTTCTCTGGGGCCAACGTCCTGACTTTC. Its translation is CASSLTLAGFSGANVLTF.

This clonotype has a count of ten or more. DNA of the CDR3: TGTGCCAGCAGCCAGAGCTCCTATAATTCACCCCTCCACTTT. Protein sequence: CASSQSSYNSPLHF. This chain joins TRBV3-1 and TRBJ1-6; no firm D call. Trimming pared 3 bases from V and 0 bases from J, leaving 3 bases between. Germline loops: CDR1 LGHDT, CDR2 YNNKEL (reference sequence). CDR3 length: 14 residues. Full variable domain (missing parts from reference TRBV3-1 and TRBJ1-6): DTAVSQTPKYLVTQMGNDKSIKCEQNLGHDTMYWYKQDSKKFLKIMFSYNNKELIINETVPNRFSPKSPDKAHLNLHINSLELGDSAVYFCASSQSSYNSPLHFGNGTRLTVT.

This clonotype was counted ten times or more. V gene TRBV7-2 combines with J gene TRBJ2-7; 9 bases agree with TRBD1. With 4 bases clipped from V and 2 bases from J, the junction kept 3 bases outside the gene matches. Germline V gives CDR1 SGHTA, CDR2 FQGNSA. The CDR3 has 14 residues. This chain's CDR3 is CASSSGQGTYEQYF. In DNA, the CDR3 is TGTGCCAGCAGCTCGGGACAGGGTACCTACGAGCAGTACTTC.

The genes are TRBV28 and TRBJ2-7, with 9 bases fitting TRBD1. The CDR3 has 15 amino acids. Germline CDR1 is MDHEN and CDR2 is SYDVKM. The V and J ends lost 4 bases and 3 bases, in that order; junction bases with no gene match: 7. For the CDR3, the DNA is TGTGCCAGCAGTTCATACGGACAGGGGCGCTACGAGCAGTACTTC. The encoded protein is CASSSYGQGRYEQYF.

The chain couples TRBV19 to TRBJ1-5; D might be TRBD1 (6 bases). Between the trimmed V and J ends, which lost 3 bases and 10 bases, there was a span of 22 bases. The CDR3 runs to 16 residues. Germline V gene lookup returns CDR1 LNHDA and CDR2 SQIVND (reference sequence). CDR3 residues: CASSMRGTVPNRPQHF. CDR3 nucleotide sequence: TGTGCCAGTAGTATGAGGGGGACGGTCCCAAATCGACCCCAGCATTTT. Combining the CDR3 with reference TRBV19 and TRBJ1-5 gives the whole variable domain DGGITQSPKYLFRKEGQNVTLSCEQNLNHDAMYWYRQDPGQGLRLIYYSQIVNDFQKGDIAEGYSVSREKKESFPLTVTSAQKNPTAFYLCASSMRGTVPNRPQHFGDGTRLSIL.

This clonotype was seen a single time. The chain links TRBV6-5 to TRBJ2-5; TRBD1 might be the D (6 bases). The CDR3 contains 14 residues. Trimming took off 2 bases at V and 3 bases at J, with 10 bases between the two ends. In germline, CDR1 is MNHEY, CDR2 SVGAGI. CDR3 region: CASSYRQGKETQYF. In DNA form, the CDR3 reads TGTGCCAGCAGTTACCGGCAGGGGAAAGAGACCCAGTACTTC.

This clonotype was seen a handful of times. This chain connects TRBV7-9 to TRBJ2-7, with 8 bases matching TRBD2. V lost 6 bases and J lost 6; bases outside the gene matches: 19. The CDR3 sequence is 17 residues long. Germline V gene data show CDR1 as SEHNR and CDR2 as FQNEAQ (reference sequence). The CDR3 sequence: CASSGPGGGGPEFEQYF. The CDR3 nucleotides are TGTGCCAGCAGTGGCCCCGGGGGGGGAGGGCCAGAATTCGAGCAGTACTTC.

This clonotype was found a few times. Here the CDR3 reads CASSEAPLRANYGYTF. The CDR3 DNA sequence: TGTGCCAGCAGTGAAGCCCCCCTCAGAGCTAACTATGGCTACACCTTC. The chain carries TRBV2 and TRBJ1-2; D remains ambiguous. CDR1 is SNHLY, CDR2 FYNNEI, per germline. The V and J ends lost 0 bases and 0 bases respectively, with 11 bases between them. The CDR3 runs 16 residues.

This chain joins TRBV11-2 and TRBJ2-2; 9 positions match TRBD2. The V and J ends lost 5 bases and 3 bases, in that order; junction bases with no gene match: 16. The CDR3 is 19 amino acids. CDR1 is SGHAT and CDR2 is FQNNGV in the germline V gene. For the CDR3, the DNA is TGTGCCAGCAGCCTGGAAAGTGCGGTGCTAGCGGGATACACCGGGGAGCTGTTTTTT. Its translation: CASSLESAVLAGYTGELFF.

Only a few counts were recorded for this clonotype. The CDR3 spells CAIGGLREDTQYF. CDR3 nucleotides: TGTGCCATCGGGGGTCTCCGGGAAGATACGCAGTATTTT. V is TRBV10-3 and J is TRBJ2-3, with D perhaps being TRBD1 or TRBD2 (5 bases each). The ends were cut back, 8 bases at V and 5 bases at J, with 14 bases in the middle. CDR1 ENHRY and CDR2 SYGVKD come from the germline V gene. The CDR3 covers 13 residues.

The genes are TRBV7-2 and TRBJ2-1, with D hard to call. CDR3 length: 13 residues. Trimming pared 0 bases from V and 12 bases from J, leaving 12 bases between. Looked up from germline, CDR1 is SGHTA and CDR2 is FQGNSA. CDR3 sequence: CASSLAEVWGQFF. The CDR3 coding sequence is TGTGCCAGCAGCTTAGCGGAAGTGTGGGGGCAGTTCTTC.

The table lists this clonotype with a few counts. This chain's CDR3 is CSAQGQGSLPIYEQYV. The CDR3 nucleotides read TGCAGTGCACAAGGACAGGGGAGTTTACCGATTTACGAGCAGTACGTC. J is TRBJ2-7 and V is TRBV20-1; 9 nucleotides agree with TRBD1. V shed 6 bases and J 4 bases; nucleotides not matched to a gene: 16. CDR3 size: 16 residues. The germline CDR1 and CDR2 sequences are DFQATT and SNEGSKA (reference sequence).

Points on this clonotype: With a much larger clone just one base away, this may be a read error. The rearrangement joins TRBV3-1 to TRBJ2-7, with TRBD2 identical over 11 bases. With 5 bases clipped from V and 0 bases from J, the junction kept 3 bases outside the gene matches. Germline V gene sequence: CDR1 LGHDT, CDR2 YNNKEL (reference sequence). CDR3 length equals 15 residues. The CDR3 protein is CASSVAGGSSYEQYF. The CDR3 DNA follows: TGTGCCAGCAGCGTAGCGGGAGGGAGCTCCTACGAGCAGTACTTC.

J is TRBJ1-4 and V is TRBV20-1; perhaps TRBD1 as D (6 bases). This CDR3 spans 17 amino acids. V lost 0 bases, J lost 5 bases, and 19 bases lay in between. Germline CDR1 reads DFQATT; CDR2 reads SNEGSKA (reference sequence). Written as DNA, the CDR3 is TGCAGTGCTAGAGATCTCCGGAGGGGACACTTAAATGAAAAACTGTTTTTT. As protein: CSARDLRRGHLNEKLFF.

The V gene is TRBV5-6, the J gene TRBJ2-7; TRBD2 is a possible D gene (6 bases). Germline values: CDR1 SGHDT, CDR2 YYEEEE. The CDR3 consists of 13 residues. V was cut by 0 bases and J by 6 bases, with 10 bases left in between. CDR3: CASSLALAIEQYF. DNA for the CDR3: TGTGCCAGCAGCTTGGCGCTAGCGATCGAGCAGTACTTC. Complete variable domain (other parts from reference TRBV5-6 and TRBJ2-7): DAGVTQSPTHLIKTRGQQVTLRCSPKSGHDTVSWYQQALGQGPQFIFQYYEEEERQRGNFPDRFSGHQFPNYSSELNVNALLLGDSALYLCASSLALAIEQYFGPGTRLTVT.

The sample holds a few counts of this clonotype. The genes are TRBV20-1 and TRBJ2-5; TRBD2 agrees at 7 bases. This CDR3 is built from 12 residues. Germline V gene sequence: CDR1 DFQATT, CDR2 SNEGSKA (reference sequence). V was clipped by 2 bases and J by 5 bases; unmatched bases: 2. The chain's CDR3 is CSARKGGETQYF. CDR3 DNA: TGCAGTGCTAGAAAGGGAGGGGAGACCCAGTACTTC.

This clonotype was seen at least ten times. The chain has TRBV12-3 or TRBV12-4 and TRBJ1-1; D remains unclear. Trimming took off 1 base at V and 4 bases at J, with 7 bases between the two ends. CDR3 length: 13 residues. Here the CDR3 reads CASSLVLVTEAFF. CDR3 coding DNA: TGTGCCAGCAGTTTAGTTCTGGTCACTGAAGCTTTCTTT.

This clonotype was recorded a few times. The CDR3 bases are TGTGCCAGCAGGGAGGACAGGGACCTGGCCTACGAGCAGTACGTC. Translation gives CASREDRDLAYEQYV. This sequence joins TRBV6-1 and TRBJ2-7; TRBD1 matches 8 bases. Germline V gene lookup returns CDR1 MNHNS and CDR2 SASEGT. J was trimmed by 2 bases and V by 6 bases; bases with no gene match: 9. The CDR3 contains 15 residues.

There are many counts of this clonotype. The chain has TRBV5-1 and TRBJ2-2; 10 bases match TRBD2. CDR3 size: 17 residues. The V segment lost 0 bases and the J segment 4 bases; nucleotides outside the gene matches: 6. In germline, CDR1 is SGHRS, CDR2 YFSETQ. The CDR3 is CASSLAASGSFTGELFF. The CDR3 DNA sequence: TGCGCCAGCAGCTTGGCGGCTAGCGGGAGTTTCACCGGGGAGCTGTTTTTT.

This clonotype showed up just a few times. V and J are TRBV28 and TRBJ1-1; D not certain. V gave up 6 bases and J gave up 11 bases, with 16 bases separating them. The CDR3 covers 12 residues. Germline V gene sequence: CDR1 MDHEN, CDR2 SYDVKM. CDR3 sequence reads: CASRSPRVWAFF. CDR3 sequence (DNA): TGTGCCAGCAGGTCGCCGAGGGTTTGGGCTTTCTTT.

V and J are TRBV7-9 and TRBJ2-3; 12 bases match TRBD2. Germline V gene data show CDR1 as SEHNR and CDR2 as FQNEAQ (reference sequence). The CDR3 extends over 16 amino acids. V trimming: 5 bases; J trimming: 2 bases; junction bases outside the gene matches: 5. The CDR3 is CASSRLAGVNTDTQYF. For the CDR3, the DNA is TGTGCCAGCAGCCGACTAGCGGGAGTGAACACAGATACGCAGTATTTT.